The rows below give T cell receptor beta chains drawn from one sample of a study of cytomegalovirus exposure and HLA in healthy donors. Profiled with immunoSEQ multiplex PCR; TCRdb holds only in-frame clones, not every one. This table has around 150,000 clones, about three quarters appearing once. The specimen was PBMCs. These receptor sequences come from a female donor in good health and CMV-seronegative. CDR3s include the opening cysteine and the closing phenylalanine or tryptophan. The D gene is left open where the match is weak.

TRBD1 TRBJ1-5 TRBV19 CASSRQGSSNQPQHF
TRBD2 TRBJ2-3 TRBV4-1 CASSQEAGGAADTQYF
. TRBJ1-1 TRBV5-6 CASSPPQGYAEAFF
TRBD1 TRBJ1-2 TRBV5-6 CASEAAGGVLYGYTF
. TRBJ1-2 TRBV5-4 CASSPYRVSGYTF
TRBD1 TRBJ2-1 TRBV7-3 CASSLQGASYNEQFF
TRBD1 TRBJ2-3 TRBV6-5 CATYNPGTGSDTQYF
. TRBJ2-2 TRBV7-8 CASSPLQGGVGTGELFF
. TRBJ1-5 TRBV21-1 CASSEKKTRDRVGQPQHF
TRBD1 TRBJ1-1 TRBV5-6 CASSFAGGRNTEAFF
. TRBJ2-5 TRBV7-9 CASSLVVGRPETQYF
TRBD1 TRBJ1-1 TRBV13 CASSYDRGNTEAFF
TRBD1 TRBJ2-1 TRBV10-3 CAISESADRGTDNEQFF
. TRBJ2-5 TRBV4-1 CASSQTQETQYF
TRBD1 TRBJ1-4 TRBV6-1 CASSPTGGNREKLFF
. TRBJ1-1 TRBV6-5 CASSYSQDTEAFF
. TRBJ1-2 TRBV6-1 CASSEAWGPKPNYGYTF
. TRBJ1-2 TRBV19 CASSRGRGAGTNYGYTF
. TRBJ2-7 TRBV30 CAWNAGTTLEQYF
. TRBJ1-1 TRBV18 CASSPSSVWGNTEAFF